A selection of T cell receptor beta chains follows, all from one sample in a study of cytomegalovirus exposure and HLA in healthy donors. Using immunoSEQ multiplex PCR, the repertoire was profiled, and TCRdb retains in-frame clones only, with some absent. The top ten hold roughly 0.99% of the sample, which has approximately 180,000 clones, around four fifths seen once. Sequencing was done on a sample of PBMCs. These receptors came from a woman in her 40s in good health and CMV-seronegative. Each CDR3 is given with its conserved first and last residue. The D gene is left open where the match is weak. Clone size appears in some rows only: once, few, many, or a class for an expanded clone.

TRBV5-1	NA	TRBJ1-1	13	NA	CASSLGANTEAFF	TGCGCCAGCAGCTTGGGGGCGAACACTGAAGCTTTCTTT
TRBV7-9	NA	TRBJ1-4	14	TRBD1	CSSSSTGEGEKLFF	TGTTCCAGCAGCTCGACAGGGGAGGGGGAAAAACTGTTTTTT
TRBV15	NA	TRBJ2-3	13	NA	CATSSEGGYTQYF	TGTGCCACCAGCAGCGAAGGGGGATATACGCAGTATTTT
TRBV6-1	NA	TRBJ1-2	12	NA	CASPGQNYGYTF	TGTGCCAGCCCCGGACAGAACTATGGCTACACCTTC
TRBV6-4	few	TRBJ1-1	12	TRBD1	CASRQGNTEAFF	TGTGCCAGCCGACAGGGGAACACTGAAGCTTTCTTT
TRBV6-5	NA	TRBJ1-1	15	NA	CASSYSRGMNTEAFF	TGTGCCAGCAGTTACTCGAGGGGGATGAACACTGAAGCTTTCTTT
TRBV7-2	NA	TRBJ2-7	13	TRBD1	CASSFGRDRTKYF	TGTGCCAGCAGCTTTGGTCGGGACAGGACGAAGTACTTC
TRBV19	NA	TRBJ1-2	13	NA	CASSIGTNYGYTF	TGTGCCAGTAGTATTGGCACCAACTATGGCTACACCTTC
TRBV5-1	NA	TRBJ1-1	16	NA	CASSLTGRFMNTEAFF	TGCGCCAGCAGCTTGACAGGGAGATTCATGAACACTGAAGCTTTCTTT
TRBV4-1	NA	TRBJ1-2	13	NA	CASSQDPTDGYTF	TGCGCCAGCAGCCAAGATCCTACGGATGGCTACACCTTC
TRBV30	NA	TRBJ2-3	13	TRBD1	CAWTRGRADTQYF	TGTGCCTGGACCAGGGGGCGCGCAGATACGCAGTATTTT
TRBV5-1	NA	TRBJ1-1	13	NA	CASGKGGNTEAFF	TGCGCCAGTGGAAAAGGGGGTAACACTGAAGCTTTCTTT
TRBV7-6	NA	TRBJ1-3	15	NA	CASSVDRPSGNTIYF	TGTGCCAGCAGCGTCGACAGGCCCTCTGGAAACACCATATATTTT
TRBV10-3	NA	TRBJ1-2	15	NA	CAIGARNAAEYGYTF	TGTGCCATCGGGGCCCGCAACGCAGCCGAGTATGGCTACACCTTC
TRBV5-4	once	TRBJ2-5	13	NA	CASSEGDQETQYF	TGTGCCAGCAGCGAGGGAGACCAAGAGACCCAGTACTTC
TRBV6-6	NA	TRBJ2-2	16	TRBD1	CASSSGGSLNTGELFF	TGTGCCAGCAGTTCAGGGGGCTCATTGAACACCGGGGAGCTGTTTTTT
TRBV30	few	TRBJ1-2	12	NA	CASSLANYGYTF	TGTGCCTCCAGTTTGGCTAACTATGGCTACACCTTC
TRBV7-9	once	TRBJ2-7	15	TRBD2	CASSLGLAGVYEQYF	TGTGCCAGCAGCCTGGGACTAGCGGGAGTATACGAGCAGTACTTC
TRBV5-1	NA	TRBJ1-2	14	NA	CASSLGDTNYGYTF	TGCGCCAGCAGCTTGGGAGATACTAACTATGGCTACACCTTC
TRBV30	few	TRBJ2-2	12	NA	CAWSRFPGELFF	TGTGCCTGGAGCCGGTTCCCCGGGGAGCTGTTTTTT
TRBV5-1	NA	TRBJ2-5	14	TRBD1	CASSLGTVEETQYF	TGCGCCAGCAGCTTAGGGACAGTCGAGGAGACCCAGTACTTC
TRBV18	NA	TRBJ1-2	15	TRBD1	CASSQASTGGYGYTF	TGTGCCAGCTCACAGGCATCGACAGGGGGCTATGGCTACACCTTC
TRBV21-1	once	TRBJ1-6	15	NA	CASSTGTGWNSPLHF	TGTGCCAGCAGCACTGGGACAGGATGGAATTCACCCCTCCACTTT
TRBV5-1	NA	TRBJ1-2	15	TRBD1	CASSLTTGASYGYTF	TGCGCCAGCAGCTTAACGACAGGGGCGAGCTATGGCTACACCTTC
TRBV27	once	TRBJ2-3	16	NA	CASSLRVARSTDTQYF	TGTGCCAGCAGTTTACGGGTAGCGAGAAGCACAGATACGCAGTATTTT
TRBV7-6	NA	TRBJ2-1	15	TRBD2	CASSPGASGYNEQFF	TGTGCCAGCAGCCCTGGGGCTAGCGGATACAATGAGCAGTTCTTC
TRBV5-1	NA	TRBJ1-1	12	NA	CASSLGPGGAFF	TGCGCCAGCAGCTTGGGTCCCGGGGGAGCTTTCTTT
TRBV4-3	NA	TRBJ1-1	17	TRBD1	CASSQDFQGAVNTEAFF	TGCGCCAGCAGCCAAGATTTCCAGGGGGCAGTGAACACTGAAGCTTTCTTT
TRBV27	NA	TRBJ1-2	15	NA	CASSLLPSEIYGYTF	TGTGCCAGCAGTCTCCTCCCCAGCGAAATCTATGGCTACACCTTC
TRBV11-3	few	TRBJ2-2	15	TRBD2	CASSPRDYYTGELFF	TGTGCCAGCAGCCCCCGGGACTACTACACCGGGGAGCTGTTTTTT
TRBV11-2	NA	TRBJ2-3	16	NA	CASSGGYWHSTDTQYF	TGTGCCAGCAGCGGGGGGTATTGGCATAGCACAGATACGCAGTATTTT
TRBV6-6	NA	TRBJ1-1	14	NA	CASRPDRFGAEAFF	TGTGCCAGCAGACCCGACAGGTTTGGGGCTGAAGCTTTCTTT
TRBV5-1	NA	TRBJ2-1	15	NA	CASSLALSSYNEQFF	TGCGCCAGCAGCTTGGCCCTCTCGAGTTACAATGAGCAGTTCTTC
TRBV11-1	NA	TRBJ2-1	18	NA	CASSLVAGGQGSYNEQFF	TGTGCCAGCAGCTTAGTAGCGGGTGGACAGGGTTCCTACAATGAGCAGTTCTTC
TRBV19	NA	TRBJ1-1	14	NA	CASTLQGMNTEAFF	TGTGCCAGTACCTTGCAGGGAATGAACACTGAAGCTTTCTTT
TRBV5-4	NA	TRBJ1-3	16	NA	CASSSTGRQAGNTIYF	TGTGCCAGCAGCTCTACAGGGCGACAGGCTGGAAACACCATATATTTT
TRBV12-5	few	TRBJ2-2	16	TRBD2	CASGAGWSGRFGELFF	TGTGCTAGTGGCGCCGGGTGGAGCGGGAGATTCGGGGAGCTGTTTTTT
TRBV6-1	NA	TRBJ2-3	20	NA	CASSEEGSVGRAGGQDTQYF	TGTGCCAGCAGTGAAGAAGGATCGGTGGGTAGAGCTGGGGGCCAAGATACGCAGTATTTT
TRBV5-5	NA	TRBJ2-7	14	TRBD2	CASSLLAGTSEQYF	TGTGCCAGCAGCTTGTTAGCGGGGACGAGCGAGCAGTACTTC
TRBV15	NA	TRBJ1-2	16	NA	CATSREIAGVGYGYTF	TGTGCCACCAGCAGAGAGATCGCCGGAGTGGGCTATGGCTACACCTTC
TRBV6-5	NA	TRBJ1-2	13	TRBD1	CASSWGQNYGYTF	TGTGCCAGCAGTTGGGGACAGAACTATGGCTACACCTTC
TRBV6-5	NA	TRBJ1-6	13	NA	CASSYAWNSPLHF	TGTGCCAGCAGTTATGCGTGGAATTCACCCCTCCACTTT
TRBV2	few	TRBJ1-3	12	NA	CASAGSGNTIYF	TGTGCCAGCGCCGGGTCTGGAAACACCATATATTTT
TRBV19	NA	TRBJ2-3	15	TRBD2	CASSGRGTSTDTQYF	TGTGCCAGTAGCGGGCGGGGGACTAGCACAGATACGCAGTATTTT
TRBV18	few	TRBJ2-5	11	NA	CASSRRETQYF	TGTGCCAGCTCCCGTCGGGAGACCCAGTACTTC